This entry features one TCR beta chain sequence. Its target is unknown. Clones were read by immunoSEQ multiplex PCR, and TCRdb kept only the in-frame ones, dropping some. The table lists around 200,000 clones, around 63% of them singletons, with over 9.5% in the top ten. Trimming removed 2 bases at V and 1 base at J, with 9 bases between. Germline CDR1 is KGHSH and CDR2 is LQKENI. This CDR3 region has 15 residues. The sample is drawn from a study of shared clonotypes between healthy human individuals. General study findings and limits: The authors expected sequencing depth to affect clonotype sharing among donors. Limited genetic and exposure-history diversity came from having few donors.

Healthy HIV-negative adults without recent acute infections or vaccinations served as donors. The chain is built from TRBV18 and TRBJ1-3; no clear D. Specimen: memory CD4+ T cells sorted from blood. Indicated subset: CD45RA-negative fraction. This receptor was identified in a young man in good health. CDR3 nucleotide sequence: TGTGCCAGCTCACCATCCGGCCGGTCTGGAAACACCATATATTTT. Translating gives CASSPSGRSGNTIYF.